This TCR beta chain appears in the sequencing data of a study of CD8+ T cells in alopecia areata. The study's findings and limits: The study found higher clonality in lesional than normal scalp, especially in alopecia totalis/universalis. Both scalp clonality and the expanded CD8+ clones among the top 100 showed a significant decrease with tofacitinib.

This clone was seen only a few times. Its antigen remains unknown. The V and J ends lost 0 bases and 3 bases respectively, with 9 bases between them. Germline V gene sequence: CDR1 SQVTM, CDR2 ANQGSEA. The CDR3 totals 13 residues. In each case, RNA was isolated and then reverse transcribed into cDNA as the sequencing template. TCRdb keeps only in-frame clones here, not all; method: immunoSEQ multiplex PCR. The sample contains roughly 120,000 clones, around 58% of which appear only once. The treatment is: oral pan-JAK inhibitor, 5-10 mg twice daily. Peripheral blood, together with lesional scalp punch biopsies, was collected from alopecia areata patients.

The J gene is TRBJ2-7, the V gene TRBV29-1, with D unresolved. The material was CD8+ T cells sorted from blood, obtained at week 4, from a patient treated with tofacitinib. The receptor was isolated from a human donor with alopecia areata. CDR3 in amino acids: CSVEDRGIYEQYF. DNA of the CDR3: TGCAGCGTTGAAGATCGAGGAATCTACGAGCAGTACTTC.